This T cell receptor (beta chain) was identified during a study of blood T cells in healthy people across ages. Sample-barcoded 5' priming and a J-beta primer mix drove a second PCR of about 6 to 12 cycles. TCRdb redid the calling of the 5' RACE reads with MiXCR, one entry per CDR3 protein. The repertoire holds roughly 1,100,000 distinct CDR3 sequences, with under 30% as singletons. This clonotype has a handful of counts. The CDR3 is 16 residues long. The V and J ends lost 6 bases and 1 base respectively, with 21 bases between them. Looked up from germline, CDR1 is DFQATT and CDR2 is SNEGSKA (reference sequence). These sequences were also reported in another study, on T cells of mothers and their children.

The receptor comes from a girl aged 2-10 years in good health. The chain has TRBV20-1 and TRBJ2-5; possibly TRBD1 or TRBD2 for D (5 bases each). Sequences were obtained from blood. CDR3 sequence reads: CSAVSGLPYLQETQYF. CDR3 nucleotides: TGCAGTGCGGTCTCGGGGCTACCCTACCTCCAAGAGACCCAGTACTTC.